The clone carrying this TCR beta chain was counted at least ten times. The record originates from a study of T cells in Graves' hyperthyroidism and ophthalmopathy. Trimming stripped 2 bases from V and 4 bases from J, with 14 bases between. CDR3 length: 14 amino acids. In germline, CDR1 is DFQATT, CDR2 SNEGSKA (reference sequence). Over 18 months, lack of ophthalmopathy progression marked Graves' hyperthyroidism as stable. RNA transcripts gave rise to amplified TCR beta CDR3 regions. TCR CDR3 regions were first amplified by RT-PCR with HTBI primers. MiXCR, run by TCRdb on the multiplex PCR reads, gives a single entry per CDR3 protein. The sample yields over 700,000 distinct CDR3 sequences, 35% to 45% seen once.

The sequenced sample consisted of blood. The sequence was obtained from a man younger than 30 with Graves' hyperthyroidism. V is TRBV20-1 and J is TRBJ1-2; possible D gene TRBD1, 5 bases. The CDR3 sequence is CSARPQQDPYGYTF. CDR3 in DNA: TGCAGTGCTAGACCCCAACAGGACCCCTATGGCTACACCTTC.